The rows below give T cell receptor beta chains drawn from one sample of a study of T cells expressing NK-cell markers. Following a re-call of the 5' RACE reads, TCRdb has one entry per CDR3 protein and lacks DNA. This repertoire includes about 260,000 distinct CDR3 sequences. Sequencing was done on a sample of blood T cells: a sorted CD56 or NKG2C T cell subset, CD4+ or CD8+ T cells, or bulk PBMC T cells (not recorded which). The receptor source for this set is a woman between 18 and 75 years old in good health. The CDR3 runs from the conserved cysteine through the conserved F or W. Fields, in order: V gene, J gene, CDR3 protein.

>TRBV6-2/TRBV6-3|TRBJ2-6
CASSYSGPVLFSGANVLTF
>TRBV7-3|TRBJ2-1
CASSLTTGNEQFF
>TRBV11-2|TRBJ2-1
CASSLFPSNNNEQFF
>TRBV20-1|TRBJ2-1
CSAIRMKGDEQFF
>TRBV15|TRBJ2-3
CATSRVADTSYTDTQYF
>TRBV29-1|TRBJ1-1
CSVGLGTTNTEAFF
>TRBV15|TRBJ1-6
CATSNPQGSYNSPLHF
>TRBV10-3|TRBJ2-7
CAISDAGGLYEQYF
>TRBV11-2|TRBJ1-6
CASSLDQGRNSPLHF
>TRBV12-3/TRBV12-4|TRBJ1-2
CAGGGLGYGYTF
>TRBV6-5|TRBJ2-1
CASSYPRTSGTYNEQFF
>TRBV2|TRBJ2-2
CASSVGGNTGELFF
>TRBV11-2|TRBJ2-1
CASSLVYGGDSYNEQFF
>TRBV5-4|TRBJ2-1
CASSTGQGRGEQFF
>TRBV7-3|TRBJ2-3
CASSFRAGGSDTQYF
>TRBV7-2|TRBJ2-7
CASSLLPLRDRAYEQYF
>TRBV12-3/TRBV12-4|TRBJ2-5
CASSSRQGKETQYF
>TRBV6-1|TRBJ2-1
CASTPGLAVNPRGYNEQFF
>TRBV7-6|TRBJ2-1
CASSPQGRLGDWEQFF
>TRBV5-6|TRBJ2-5
CASRLAGGQETQYF
>TRBV20-1|TRBJ2-1
CSARDGPGEQFF
>TRBV4-2|TRBJ1-1
CASSQGPHTEAFF
>TRBV5-1|TRBJ2-5
CASSPPGLAAQETQYF
>TRBV29-1|TRBJ1-2
CSVAKAGVLSGGYTF
>TRBV29-1|TRBJ2-3
CSVEVAGVADTQYF
>TRBV15|TRBJ1-5
CATSREQGFGQPQHF
>TRBV7-7|TRBJ2-5
CASSHQPGQQETQYF
>TRBV5-4|TRBJ2-7
CASSLAGRLHEQYF
>TRBV27|TRBJ2-3
CASSPLGGGRTDTQYF
>TRBV3-1|TRBJ1-1
CASSRQGIESTEAFF
>TRBV12-3/TRBV12-4|TRBJ2-2
CASSLAGRQGVTGELFF
>TRBV7-8|TRBJ2-6
CASSLVPPALHSGANVLTF